Listed here are 14 T cell receptor beta chains from one sample, sequenced in a study of blood T cells in healthy people across ages. Primers used in a second PCR of roughly 6 to 12 cycles were a sample-barcoded 5' primer and a J-beta primer mix. TCRdb re-analysed the 5' RACE reads in MiXCR, keeping a single row per CDR3 protein. The top ten clones hold about 30% of a sample with hundreds of thousands of distinct CDR3 sequences, 40% to 45% of them seen once. The specimen was blood. Receptors originate from an elderly man in good health.

The CDR3 is CASRPGQGTGNYGYTF. CDR3 in DNA: TGTGCCAGCCGACCGGGACAGGGGACGGGTAACTATGGCTACACCTTC. The chain joins TRBV27 to TRBJ1-2; 10 bases line up with TRBD1. V lost 8 bases, J lost 1 base, and 10 bases stayed unmatched. The germline V gene has CDR1 MNHEY and CDR2 SMNVEV (reference sequence). This CDR3 region has 16 residues.

This clonotype was found a few times. V and J are TRBV6-5 and TRBJ2-1; 9 bases line up with TRBD1. The CDR3 runs to 15 residues. CDR1 and CDR2 (germline): MNHEY, SVGAGI. Trimming took 6 bases from V and 4 from J; bases not matched to a gene: 7. The CDR3 sequence: CASRARQGGYNEQFF. The DNA for the CDR3 is TGTGCCAGCAGGGCGCGACAGGGGGGTTACAATGAGCAGTTCTTC.

This chain joins TRBV11-3 and TRBJ1-1, with a weak D call TRBD1 (6 bases). The germline CDR1 and CDR2 sequences are SGHNT and YENEEA. The CDR3 is made up of 15 amino acids. Deletions cut 5 bases from V and 0 bases from J, with 13 bases between. The CDR3 loop reads CASSKQGNMNTEAFF. In DNA form, the CDR3 reads TGTGCCAGCAGCAAACAGGGAAACATGAACACTGAAGCTTTCTTT.

The chain employs TRBV2 and TRBJ1-1; maybe TRBD1 (6 bases). The CDR3 runs to 14 residues. V lost 7 bases to trimming and J lost 1 base, with 13 bases between them. Germline V gene data show CDR1 as SNHLY and CDR2 as FYNNEI. The CDR3, as DNA: TGTGCCAGCAACCGAAGGGACACGAACACTGAAGCTTTCTTT. Encoded protein: CASNRRDTNTEAFF.

This clonotype appeared a few times. This sequence joins TRBV6-6 and TRBJ2-6; D possibly corresponds to TRBD1 (5 bases). Per germline, CDR1 MNHNY and CDR2 SVGAGI (reference sequence). The CDR3 is 16 amino acids. The V gene lost 6 bases and the J gene lost 1 base, with 13 bases spanning the gap. The DNA for the CDR3 is TGTGCCAGCAGCCGACTCACAGGTTCTGGGGCCAACGTCCTGACTTTC. Encoded protein: CASSRLTGSGANVLTF.

This clonotype was seen many times. The rearrangement joins TRBV9 to TRBJ2-7; the match to TRBD2 covers 10 bases. Germline V CDR1 and CDR2: SGDLS, YYNGEE. CDR3 size: 14 residues. V was pared by 4 bases and J by 6 bases, with 7 bases of the junction left unmatched. CDR3: CASSPPSSGSEQYF. The CDR3 bases are TGTGCCAGCAGCCCCCCGTCTAGCGGGAGCGAGCAGTACTTC.

This CDR3 reads CASSLKDGGTYEQYF. DNA for the CDR3: TGTGCCAGCAGCTTAAAGGATGGCGGGACCTACGAGCAGTACTTC. V and J are TRBV7-2 and TRBJ2-7, with D possibly matching TRBD2 (6 bases). V lost 2 bases and J 2 bases, leaving 13 bases between the germline ends. The CDR3 is 15 residues long. The germline V gene encodes CDR1 SGHTA and CDR2 FQGNSA.

V usage is TRBV7-3 and J usage is TRBJ1-1; 7 positions match TRBD1. Losses at the gene ends were 5 bases for V and 1 base for J; bases not matched to a gene: 10. The V gene's germline CDR1 is SGHTA and CDR2 FQGTGA. The CDR3 sequence is 16 residues long. CDR3: CASSLTGSRTNTEAFF. The CDR3 DNA reads as TGTGCCAGCAGCCTGACAGGGTCGAGAACGAACACTGAAGCTTTCTTT.

This clonotype was detected a few times. The chain uses TRBV14 and TRBJ2-2; D unresolved. Looked up from germline, CDR1 is SGHDN and CDR2 is FVKESK. CDR3 length: 13 amino acids. The germline V and J ends were trimmed by 1 base and 5 bases, with 5 bases remaining between them. The CDR3 sequence: CASSQGRTGELFF. CDR3 in DNA: TGTGCCAGCAGCCAAGGTCGGACCGGGGAGCTGTTTTTT.

This clonotype was observed a single time. This clone may be a read error of a much larger clone one base away. The chain is built from TRBV18 and TRBJ2-4; D possibly matches TRBD1 or TRBD2 (5 bases each). The DNA end favors TRBJ2-7, so the J call may be wrong. The CDR3 covers 13 residues. Germline V gene data show CDR1 as KGHSH and CDR2 as LQKENI. Here the CDR3 reads CASSPGDLHEQYF. CDR3 DNA: TGTGCCAGCTCACCAGGGGACCTCCACGAGCAGTACTTC.

Concerning this clonotype itself: Since a much larger clone is just one base distant, this may be a read error. The chain links TRBV9 to TRBJ1-1; D is ambiguous. The V end lost 1 base, the J end lost 4 bases, and 11 bases lay between the germline ends. Per the germline V gene, CDR1 is SGDLS and CDR2 is YYNGEE. This CDR3 is built from 14 residues. The CDR3 region is CASSVPDRSTEAFF. CDR3 DNA: TGTGCCAGCAGCGTACCGGATCGGAGCACTGAAGCTTTCTTT. Complete variable domain (other parts from reference TRBV9 and TRBJ1-1): DSGVTQTPKHLITATGQRVTLRCSPRSGDLSVYWYQQSLDQGLQFLIQYYNGEERAKGNILERFSAQQFPDLHSELNLSSLELGDSALYFCASSVPDRSTEAFFGQGTRLTVV.

The chain links TRBV3-1 to TRBJ1-2; D possibly corresponds to TRBD1 (6 bases). Germline CDR1 reads LGHDT; CDR2 reads YNNKEL (reference sequence). V was trimmed by 4 bases and J by 4 bases, leaving 16 bases between them. The CDR3 has 15 amino acids. In nucleotides, the CDR3 is TGTGCCAGCAGCCCGGGTGGTGAAGGGGGCTATGGCTACACCTTC. The encoded protein is CASSPGGEGGYGYTF. Full variable domain (remainder filled in from reference TRBV3-1 and TRBJ1-2): DTAVSQTPKYLVTQMGNDKSIKCEQNLGHDTMYWYKQDSKKFLKIMFSYNNKELIINETVPNRFSPKSPDKAHLNLHINSLELGDSAVYFCASSPGGEGGYGYTFGSGTRLTVV.

This clonotype was counted only a few times. V usage is TRBV27 and J usage is TRBJ2-3, with 10 bases identical to TRBD2. Trimming at V came to 6 bases and at J to 3 bases, leaving 6 bases not matched to a gene. The CDR3 spans 15 residues. Germline V gives CDR1 MNHEY, CDR2 SMNVEV (reference sequence). This CDR3 reads CASRPGLAKTDTQYF. CDR3 nucleotides: TGTGCCAGCAGACCGGGACTAGCGAAAACAGATACGCAGTATTTT.

The chain links TRBV6-5 to TRBJ2-7, with TRBD2 as a possible D gene (6 bases). CDR3 length: 16 amino acids. Germline values: CDR1 MNHEY, CDR2 SVGAGI. Trimming took 4 bases from V and 5 from J, leaving 21 bases between them. The CDR3 sequence: CASSSGVAASRNEQYF. The CDR3, as DNA: TGTGCCAGCAGTTCCGGGGTAGCGGCCTCTCGGAACGAGCAGTACTTC.